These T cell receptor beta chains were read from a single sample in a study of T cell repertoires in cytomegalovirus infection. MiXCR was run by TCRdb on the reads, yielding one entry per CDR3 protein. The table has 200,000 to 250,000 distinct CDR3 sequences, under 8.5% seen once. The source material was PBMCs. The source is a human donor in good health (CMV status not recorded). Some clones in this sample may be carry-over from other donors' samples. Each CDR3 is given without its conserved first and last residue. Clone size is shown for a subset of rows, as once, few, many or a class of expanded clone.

CDR3aa: ASQRTSISGANVLT
abundance: many
v_gene: TRBV28

CDR3aa: ASSQQVLSGNTIY
abundance: NA
v_gene: TRBV4-1

CDR3aa: ASSLGGDTYEQY
abundance: many
v_gene: TRBV7-8

CDR3aa: ASSYLVNSWGNEQF
abundance: many
v_gene: TRBV7-9

CDR3aa: ASSLATDRWAF
abundance: many
v_gene: TRBV7-8

CDR3aa: ASSRQGTGANVLT
abundance: many
v_gene: TRBV7-2

CDR3aa: ASSGGHQPQH
abundance: many
v_gene: TRBV2

CDR3aa: ASSRTRLAGESYEQY
abundance: many
v_gene: TRBV7-2

CDR3aa: ASSLAYGENEKLF
abundance: many
v_gene: TRBV5-1

CDR3aa: ASSLGVRGGVASYGYT
abundance: many
v_gene: TRBV7-8

CDR3aa: ASSHPTFSYGYT
abundance: many
v_gene: TRBV7-2

CDR3aa: SASWLGGGYT
abundance: few
v_gene: TRBV20-1

CDR3aa: AVTPHTLYEQY
abundance: few
v_gene: TRBV19

CDR3aa: ASSMYGGELF
abundance: many
v_gene: TRBV19

CDR3aa: ASSSTGGEPFNTEAF
abundance: few
v_gene: TRBV13

CDR3aa: ASSLTEHSNQPQH
abundance: many
v_gene: TRBV5-1

CDR3aa: AIREAYGYT
abundance: many
v_gene: TRBV12-3/TRBV12-4

CDR3aa: ASSSVSSYNEQF
abundance: many
v_gene: TRBV12-3/TRBV12-4

CDR3aa: ASTSPGLGGWNNEQF
abundance: many
v_gene: TRBV6-2/TRBV6-3

CDR3aa: SASLTASGEQF
abundance: many
v_gene: TRBV20-1

CDR3aa: ASSSGGLSYNEQF
abundance: many
v_gene: TRBV7-3

CDR3aa: ASSRDTNTEAF
abundance: many
v_gene: TRBV7-9

CDR3aa: SVPHSGDGWETQY
abundance: many
v_gene: TRBV20-1

CDR3aa: ASSLGGVEAF
abundance: many
v_gene: TRBV11-2

CDR3aa: ASGLSNTEAF
abundance: NA
v_gene: TRBV7-2

CDR3aa: ASSRGQGAARVTEAF
abundance: many
v_gene: TRBV16

CDR3aa: SVERVQGRRNGYT
abundance: many
v_gene: TRBV29-1

CDR3aa: SAGGTQRDTGELF
abundance: many
v_gene: TRBV20-1

CDR3aa: ASSLSVASGNTIY
abundance: many
v_gene: TRBV27

CDR3aa: ASSVEADNYGYT
abundance: few
v_gene: TRBV9

CDR3aa: ASSDGISPLH
abundance: many
v_gene: TRBV6-4

CDR3aa: ASSFGAPDTQY
abundance: many
v_gene: TRBV4-2

CDR3aa: SALSFSGANVLT
abundance: many
v_gene: TRBV20-1

CDR3aa: ASSWSLIGGTKPSYEQY
abundance: many
v_gene: TRBV12-3/TRBV12-4

CDR3aa: SARDAGYT
abundance: many
v_gene: TRBV29-1

CDR3aa: SARAQSSYNEQF
abundance: few
v_gene: TRBV20-1

CDR3aa: ATATDRATEAF
abundance: many
v_gene: TRBV15

CDR3aa: SVEDSNYGYT
abundance: many
v_gene: TRBV29-1

CDR3aa: ATSGQGWPNTGELF
abundance: many
v_gene: TRBV15

CDR3aa: ASSEYQGPGAEKLF
abundance: NA
v_gene: TRBV25-1

CDR3aa: ASTNPAAMNTEAF
abundance: many
v_gene: TRBV12-3/TRBV12-4

CDR3aa: ASRWRGGDEQF
abundance: NA
v_gene: TRBV5-4

CDR3aa: ASTTFEDRSSPLH
abundance: many
v_gene: TRBV7-2

CDR3aa: ASSTQAQGV
abundance: many
v_gene: TRBV7-9

CDR3aa: ATSRAGGQFQETQY
abundance: many
v_gene: TRBV15